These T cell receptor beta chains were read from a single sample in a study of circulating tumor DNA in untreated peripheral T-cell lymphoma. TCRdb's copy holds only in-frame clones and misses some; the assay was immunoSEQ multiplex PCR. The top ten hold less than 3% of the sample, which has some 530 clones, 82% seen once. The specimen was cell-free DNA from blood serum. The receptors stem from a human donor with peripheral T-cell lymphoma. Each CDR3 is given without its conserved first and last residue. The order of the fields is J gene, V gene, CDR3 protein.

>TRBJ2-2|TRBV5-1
ASSVKPNTGELF